Listed below are T cell receptor beta chains from one sample, sequenced in a study of blood T cell repertoires in COVID-19. Sequencing used immunoSEQ multiplex PCR; TCRdb keeps in-frame clones, though not all of them. The repertoire holds some 160,000 clones, with around four fifths as singletons. Sequencing was carried out using peripheral blood. The receptors stem from a woman aged 80 or over with COVID-19, enrolled during active disease. Both conserved end residues are part of each CDR3. The order of the fields is D gene, clone size, J gene, V gene, CDR3 length, CDR3 protein, CDR3 DNA. The D gene is left open where the match is weak. Expanded clones are given a class, and other clones once, few, many or no size at all.

D: TRBD1; size: once; J: TRBJ2-5; V: TRBV29-1; length: 13; CDR3: CSIRQGGGETQYF; DNA: TGCAGCATACGACAGGGGGGAGGAGAGACCCAGTACTTC
D: TRBD1; size: -; J: TRBJ1-5; V: TRBV7-6; length: 20; CDR3: CASRFEAERDRGTSNQPQHF; DNA: TGTGCCAGCCGCTTTGAGGCCGAGCGGGACAGGGGGACGAGCAATCAGCCCCAGCATTTT
D: -; size: -; J: TRBJ1-2; V: TRBV5-4; length: 15; CDR3: CASIQSPKSNYGYTF; DNA: TGTGCCAGCATACAAAGTCCGAAATCCAACTATGGCTACACCTTC
D: -; size: -; J: TRBJ2-3; V: TRBV4-2; length: 15; CDR3: CASSLRGEGTDTQYF; DNA: TGTGCCAGCAGCCTCCGAGGGGAGGGCACAGATACGCAGTATTTT
D: TRBD1; size: -; J: TRBJ2-2; V: TRBV5-1; length: 16; CDR3: CASSPRDRGDTGELFF; DNA: TGCGCCAGCAGCCCAAGGGACAGGGGCGACACCGGGGAGCTGTTTTTT
D: -; size: -; J: TRBJ2-1; V: TRBV5-1; length: 14; CDR3: CASSDPQGLEKQFF; DNA: TGCGCCAGCAGCGACCCCCAGGGCCTGGAGAAGCAGTTCTTC
D: TRBD2; size: -; J: TRBJ2-1; V: TRBV7-3; length: 17; CDR3: CASSPTLSSGGVGEQFF; DNA: TGTGCCAGCAGTCCTACTCTATCTAGCGGGGGGGTCGGTGAGCAGTTCTTC
D: -; size: -; J: TRBJ1-5; V: TRBV12-3/TRBV12-4; length: 12; CDR3: CASSPGDQPQHF; DNA: TGTGCCAGCAGTCCAGGGGACCAGCCCCAGCATTTT
D: TRBD2; size: -; J: TRBJ2-1; V: TRBV9; length: 15; CDR3: CASKSLAEGGNEQFF; DNA: TGTGCCAGCAAATCACTAGCGGAAGGGGGCAATGAGCAGTTCTTC
D: TRBD2; size: -; J: TRBJ2-3; V: TRBV3-1/TRBV3-2; length: 15; CDR3: CASSQVGRAGNTQYF; DNA: TGTGCCAGCAGCCAAGTCGGGAGGGCCGGGAATACGCAGTATTTT
D: -; size: -; J: TRBJ1-1; V: TRBV5-1; length: 15; CDR3: CASSLTEGAVTEAFF; DNA: TGCGCCAGCAGCTTGACGGAGGGCGCGGTGACTGAAGCTTTCTTT
D: TRBD1; size: -; J: TRBJ1-1; V: TRBV7-9; length: 17; CDR3: CASSPGGDRGWNTEAFF; DNA: TGTGCCAGCAGCCCTGGAGGGGACAGGGGATGGAACACTGAAGCTTTCTTT
D: -; size: -; J: TRBJ2-5; V: TRBV19; length: 13; CDR3: CASRMPGGETQYF; DNA: TGTGCCAGTAGGATGCCGGGCGGGGAGACCCAGTACTTC
D: -; size: -; J: TRBJ2-7; V: TRBV2; length: 13; CDR3: CASTPGGSYEQYF; DNA: TGTGCCAGCACCCCCGGCGGCTCCTACGAGCAGTACTTC
D: TRBD1; size: once; J: TRBJ1-4; V: TRBV5-4; length: 15; CDR3: CASSLKDRVSEKLFF; DNA: TGTGCCAGCAGCTTGAAAGACAGGGTATCTGAAAAACTGTTTTTT
D: -; size: -; J: TRBJ2-1; V: TRBV4-1; length: 16; CDR3: CASSHLGRGSYNEQFF; DNA: TGCGCCAGCAGCCACCTGGGGCGGGGCTCCTACAATGAGCAGTTCTTC
D: -; size: -; J: TRBJ2-2; V: TRBV2; length: 15; CDR3: CASNSLSPLPGELFF; DNA: TGTGCCAGCAATAGCCTTAGCCCGCTCCCCGGGGAGCTGTTTTTT
D: TRBD1; size: -; J: TRBJ1-1; V: TRBV11-2; length: 18; CDR3: CASSLGLGGQIVNTEAFF; DNA: TGTGCCAGCAGCTTAGGTTTGGGGGGACAGATCGTTAACACTGAAGCTTTCTTT
D: -; size: -; J: TRBJ1-2; V: TRBV19; length: 13; CDR3: CASSVIPGDGYTF; DNA: TGTGCCAGTAGTGTTATACCGGGGGATGGCTACACCTTC
D: TRBD2; size: -; J: TRBJ2-3; V: TRBV9; length: 17; CDR3: CASSSRGTSGFTDTQYF; DNA: TGTGCCAGCAGCTCTCGCGGGACTAGCGGGTTCACAGATACGCAGTATTTT
D: -; size: -; J: TRBJ1-3; V: TRBV6-1; length: 18; CDR3: CASSERDSYLSSGNTIYF; DNA: TGTGCCAGCAGTGAACGGGACTCCTACCTAAGCTCTGGAAACACCATATATTTT
D: -; size: -; J: TRBJ1-1; V: TRBV18; length: 13; CDR3: CASSPEGYTEAFF; DNA: TGTGCCAGCTCACCGGAGGGGTACACTGAAGCTTTCTTT
D: TRBD1; size: -; J: TRBJ2-2; V: TRBV5-1; length: 14; CDR3: CASGQGHANGELFF; DNA: TGCGCCAGCGGACAGGGCCATGCGAACGGGGAGCTGTTTTTT
D: -; size: -; J: TRBJ1-1; V: TRBV5-5; length: 15; CDR3: CASSLAQGRLTEAFF; DNA: TGTGCCAGCAGCTTGGCTCAGGGAAGGTTGACTGAAGCTTTCTTT
D: -; size: -; J: TRBJ1-3; V: TRBV6-2/TRBV6-3; length: 12; CDR3: CASSYLGNTIYF; DNA: TGTGCCAGCAGTTACCTTGGAAACACCATATATTTT
D: -; size: -; J: TRBJ1-1; V: TRBV5-1; length: 14; CDR3: CASSLNSGYTEAFF; DNA: TGCGCCAGCAGCTTGAATTCGGGATACACTGAAGCTTTCTTT
D: -; size: -; J: TRBJ1-3; V: TRBV5-5; length: 12; CDR3: CASSLFQNTIYF; DNA: TGTGCCAGCAGCTTGTTCCAAAACACCATATATTTT
D: -; size: -; J: TRBJ1-4; V: TRBV5-1; length: 14; CDR3: CASSLEQGHEKLFF; DNA: TGCGCCAGCAGCTTAGAACAGGGTCACGAAAAACTGTTTTTT
D: TRBD1; size: -; J: TRBJ2-1; V: TRBV6-4; length: 14; CDR3: CASRHSTRGSEQFF; DNA: TGTGCCAGCAGGCATTCCACCAGGGGGAGTGAGCAGTTCTTC
D: TRBD2; size: -; J: TRBJ2-1; V: TRBV9; length: 15; CDR3: CASSPRWEGYNEQFF; DNA: TGTGCCAGCAGCCCCCGGTGGGAGGGTTACAATGAGCAGTTCTTC
D: -; size: -; J: TRBJ2-7; V: TRBV5-1; length: 13; CDR3: CASSPFGSYEQYF; DNA: TGCGCCAGCAGCCCCTTCGGGTCCTACGAGCAGTACTTC
D: -; size: once; J: TRBJ1-2; V: TRBV7-9; length: 14; CDR3: CASSSQGTNYGYTF; DNA: TGTGCCAGCAGCTCACAGGGCACTAACTATGGCTACACCTTC
D: -; size: -; J: TRBJ2-7; V: TRBV3-1/TRBV3-2; length: 13; CDR3: CASSQQGTHEQYF; DNA: TGTGCCAGCAGCCAGCAGGGTACCCACGAGCAGTACTTC
D: -; size: -; J: TRBJ1-1; V: TRBV2; length: 13; CDR3: CASHAEVNTEAFF; DNA: TGTGCCAGCCACGCAGAAGTTAACACTGAAGCTTTCTTT
D: TRBD2; size: -; J: TRBJ2-2; V: TRBV9; length: 17; CDR3: CASSFGSLAANTGELFF; DNA: TGTGCCAGCAGCTTTGGTAGTCTAGCGGCGAACACCGGGGAGCTGTTTTTT
D: TRBD1; size: -; J: TRBJ2-5; V: TRBV2; length: 15; CDR3: CASSPGQGGQETQYF; DNA: TGTGCCAGCAGCCCGGGACAGGGGGGGCAAGAGACCCAGTACTTC
D: TRBD2; size: -; J: TRBJ2-7; V: TRBV5-1; length: 14; CDR3: CASSFSSGSGEQYF; DNA: TGCGCCAGCAGCTTCTCTAGCGGGAGCGGCGAGCAGTACTTC
D: TRBD1; size: few; J: TRBJ1-3; V: TRBV12-5; length: 14; CDR3: CASGLGQPGNTIYF; DNA: TGTGCTAGTGGCTTGGGACAGCCAGGAAACACCATATATTTT
D: -; size: -; J: TRBJ2-3; V: TRBV9; length: 16; CDR3: CASSPNVGASPDTQYF; DNA: TGTGCCAGCAGCCCCAACGTGGGGGCTAGCCCAGATACGCAGTATTTT
D: TRBD2; size: -; J: TRBJ2-5; V: TRBV7-9; length: 16; CDR3: CASSLTSGRARETQYF; DNA: TGTGCCAGCAGCTTGACTAGCGGGAGGGCCCGGGAGACCCAGTACTTC
D: TRBD2; size: -; J: TRBJ2-7; V: TRBV3-1/TRBV3-2; length: 15; CDR3: CASSLSSGGSYEQYF; DNA: TGTGCCAGCAGCCTCTCTAGCGGGGGGTCCTACGAGCAGTACTTC
D: -; size: -; J: TRBJ1-2; V: TRBV7-9; length: 13; CDR3: CASSPLGGYGYTF; DNA: TGTGCCAGCAGCCCCCTGGGAGGCTATGGCTACACCTTC
D: TRBD1; size: -; J: TRBJ2-1; V: TRBV4-2; length: 15; CDR3: CASSQGQGIHNEQFF; DNA: TGTGCCAGCAGCCAGGGACAGGGGATCCACAATGAGCAGTTCTTC
D: TRBD2; size: -; J: TRBJ2-2; V: TRBV9; length: 15; CDR3: CASTYPGGSAGELFF; DNA: TGTGCCAGCACTTACCCCGGGGGGTCGGCCGGGGAGCTGTTTTTT
D: -; size: once; J: TRBJ2-3; V: TRBV9; length: 16; CDR3: CASSVGRSSSTDTQYF; DNA: TGTGCCAGCAGCGTAGGGCGGTCCTCTAGCACAGATACGCAGTATTTT
D: -; size: -; J: TRBJ1-1; V: TRBV3-1/TRBV3-2; length: 14; CDR3: CASSQGRKYTEAFF; DNA: TGTGCCAGCAGCCAGGGCAGGAAATACACTGAAGCTTTCTTT
D: -; size: -; J: TRBJ1-5; V: TRBV5-5; length: 12; CDR3: CASSIDNQPQHF; DNA: TGTGCCAGCAGCATAGACAATCAGCCCCAGCATTTT
D: TRBD1; size: -; J: TRBJ1-6; V: TRBV7-3; length: 15; CDR3: CASSFRTRGSSPLHF; DNA: TGTGCCAGCAGCTTTAGAACCAGGGGGAGTTCACCCCTCCACTTT
D: -; size: once; J: TRBJ1-1; V: TRBV18; length: 14; CDR3: CASSVQSLNTEAFF; DNA: TGTGCCAGCTCAGTACAGAGCCTTAACACTGAAGCTTTCTTT
D: -; size: -; J: TRBJ2-7; V: TRBV5-1; length: 14; CDR3: CASREGTGPYEQYF; DNA: TGCGCCAGCAGGGAAGGAACAGGGCCCTACGAGCAGTACTTC
D: TRBD2; size: few; J: TRBJ2-1; V: TRBV11-3; length: 16; CDR3: CASSWGLAGGSNEQFF; DNA: TGTGCCAGCAGCTGGGGACTAGCGGGAGGATCCAATGAGCAGTTCTTC
D: -; size: -; J: TRBJ1-2; V: TRBV19; length: 13; CDR3: CASSTLGDYGYTF; DNA: TGTGCCAGTTCGACCTTAGGGGACTATGGCTACACCTTC
D: -; size: few; J: TRBJ2-3; V: TRBV4-1; length: 17; CDR3: CASSQASGGWGTDTQYF; DNA: TGCGCCAGCAGCCAGGCATCAGGGGGGTGGGGCACAGATACGCAGTATTTT
D: -; size: -; J: TRBJ1-4; V: TRBV5-1; length: 14; CDR3: CASRSGGTNEKLFF; DNA: TGCGCCAGCAGGTCGGGGGGGACTAATGAAAAACTGTTTTTT
D: TRBD2; size: once; J: TRBJ2-4; V: TRBV28; length: 16; CDR3: CASSPGGSAAKNIQYF; DNA: TGTGCCAGCAGTCCGGGGGGTAGTGCAGCCAAAAACATTCAGTACTTC
D: -; size: -; J: TRBJ1-6; V: TRBV19; length: 14; CDR3: CASSIGSGDSPLHF; DNA: TGTGCCAGTAGTATAGGGAGCGGGGATTCACCCCTCCACTTT